Each of the 20 T cell receptor beta chains below was sequenced from the same sample in a study of cytomegalovirus exposure and HLA in healthy donors. Primers for the PCR totalled 60 Vbeta and 13 Jbeta. The protocol was immunoSEQ multiplex PCR, while the TCRdb copy is restricted to in-frame clones and leaves out a portion. The sample yields nearly 110,000 clones, around 74% seen once. The sample was PBMCs. The source of these receptors is a woman aged 40 to 55 in good health and CMV-seropositive.

In DNA form, the CDR3 reads TGCAGCGTTGGGAACAGGGTTGGCCAGCCCCAGCATTTT. Amino acid sequence: CSVGNRVGQPQHF. The genes are TRBV29-1 and TRBJ1-5; a possible D gene is TRBD1 (6 bases). Germline V lookup: CDR1 SQVTM, CDR2 ANQGSEA. The V end was cut by 4 bases, the J end by 7 bases, with 14 bases between. The CDR3 runs 13 residues.

This clone was detected once. The rearrangement joins TRBV20-1 to TRBJ2-5; D gene uncertain. This CDR3 is 10 amino acids long. The V end was cut by 3 bases, the J end by 5 bases, with 4 bases between. CDR1 is DFQATT, CDR2 SNEGSKA, per germline (reference sequence). For the CDR3, the DNA is TGCAGTGCTAGTCAGGAGACCCAGTACTTC. Translated: CSASQETQYF.

A note on this clone: The junction departs from germline at one end; a sequencing error may be responsible. The chain joins TRBV11-3 to TRBJ2-6; D gene uncertain. The CDR3 totals 13 residues. Germline V gene lookup returns CDR1 SGHNT and CDR2 YENEEA. The chain's CDR3 is CASSLSAANVLTF. Written as DNA, the CDR3 is TGTGCCAGCAGCCTATCTGCGGCCAACGTCCTGACTTTC.

The sample holds one count of this clone. The chain links TRBV10-1 to TRBJ2-7; D unresolved. V shed 6 bases and J shed 0 bases, with 6 bases lying between them. The germline gives CDR1 WNHNN, CDR2 SYGVQD (reference sequence). The CDR3 extends over 12 amino acids. The CDR3, as DNA: TGCGCCAGCAGCCCGGGCTCCTACGAGCAGTACTTC. This sequence encodes CASSPGSYEQYF.

This clone turned up a few times. The genes are TRBV29-1 and TRBJ1-2; maybe TRBD1 (5 bases). Germline V gives CDR1 SQVTM, CDR2 ANQGSEA. CDR3 length equals 13 residues. V shed 0 bases and J shed 7 bases, with 12 bases lying between them. CDR3 sequence: CSVEDNRGSGYTF. DNA for the CDR3: TGCAGCGTTGAAGATAATAGGGGCAGTGGCTACACCTTC.

This chain uses TRBV6-5 with TRBJ1-1; weak D call: TRBD1 (5 bases). Trimming took off 6 bases at V and 1 base at J, with 12 bases between the two ends. The length of the CDR3 is 14 residues. Germline V gene lookup returns CDR1 MNHEY and CDR2 SVGAGI. CDR3 DNA sequence: TGTGCCAGCAGCCGACATACAGGGAACACTGAAGCTTTCTTT. It yields the protein CASSRHTGNTEAFF.

The chain employs TRBV27 and TRBJ1-5, with D perhaps TRBD1 (5 bases). Germline CDR1 is MNHEY and CDR2 is SMNVEV (reference sequence). CDR3 length: 15 residues. V was trimmed by 3 bases and J by 2 bases, leaving 11 bases between them. CDR3 protein: CASSLEGLGNQPQHF. CDR3 DNA sequence: TGTGCCAGCAGTTTGGAGGGGTTAGGCAATCAGCCCCAGCATTTT.

J is TRBJ1-6 and V is TRBV5-1; no definite D call. In germline, CDR1 is SGHRS, CDR2 YFSETQ. Trimming removed 4 bases at V and 10 bases at J, with 15 bases between. This CDR3 is 14 amino acids long. DNA for the CDR3: TGCGCCAGCAGCCAAAGGGAGGGAAACTCACCCCTCCACTTT. It is translated as CASSQREGNSPLHF.

This clone was counted between two and nine times. This chain uses TRBV4-1 with TRBJ2-3, with TRBD1 matching over 8 bases. Germline-derived CDR1 and CDR2 are MGHRA and YSYEKL. Germline trimming cut 4 bases from V and 3 bases from J; bases unmatched to any gene: 9. This CDR3 region has 16 residues. CDR3 coding DNA: TGCGCCAGCAGCCCGTACCGAGACAGGGGTACAGATACGCAGTATTTT. As protein: CASSPYRDRGTDTQYF.

The chain employs TRBV29-1 and TRBJ1-2; D is uncertain. Trimming cost V 5 bases and J 6 bases, with 13 bases left between them. The CDR3 extends over 12 amino acids. From germline, CDR1 is SQVTM and CDR2 ANQGSEA. CDR3 region: CSVQRTSDGYTF. DNA of the CDR3: TGCAGCGTTCAAAGGACTTCTGATGGCTACACCTTC.

V usage is TRBV6-1 and J usage is TRBJ1-4; no definite D call. V was trimmed by 0 bases and J by 3 bases, leaving 11 bases between them. CDR3 size: 16 residues. Looked up from germline, CDR1 is MNHNS and CDR2 is SASEGT. The CDR3 sequence: CASSEALPGSNEKLFF. CDR3 nucleotide sequence: TGTGCCAGCAGTGAAGCGCTTCCGGGGTCTAATGAAAAACTGTTTTTT.

This clone was detected many times. CDR3: CASSKGTSGDTDTQYF. For the CDR3, the DNA is TGTGCCAGCAGTAAAGGGACTAGCGGGGACACAGATACGCAGTATTTT. This chain uses TRBV6-1 with TRBJ2-3; 13 bases agree with TRBD2. This CDR3 is 16 amino acids long. CDR1 is MNHNS, CDR2 SASEGT, per germline. V shed 5 bases and J 2 bases; nucleotides not matched to a gene: 4.

The V and J genes are TRBV5-5 and TRBJ1-4, with 7 bases matching TRBD1. Germline V CDR1 and CDR2: SGHKS, YYEKEE (reference sequence). CDR3 size: 13 residues. Trimming cost V 4 bases and J 8 bases; bases outside gene matches: 5. The CDR3 DNA is TGTGCCAGCAGCGTGACAGGGAAGGAAAAACTGTTTTTT. Translated: CASSVTGKEKLFF.

The chain employs TRBV30 and TRBJ2-5; 15 bases map to TRBD2. CDR3 length: 16 residues. J lost 5 bases, V lost 8 bases, and 12 bases had no gene match. Germline V lookup: CDR1 GTSNPN, CDR2 SVGIG (reference sequence). Here the CDR3 DNA reads TGTGCCGGGGGACTAGCGGGGGGCCGGTATTCCGAGACCCAGTACTTC. Its translation: CAGGLAGGRYSETQYF.

This clone was counted between two and nine times. CDR3: CASRYTGGSEAFF. The CDR3 bases are TGTGCCAGCAGATATACAGGGGGCAGTGAAGCTTTCTTT. V gene TRBV7-3 combines with J gene TRBJ1-1, with TRBD1 matching 9 bases. Trimming took 6 bases from V and 7 from J; bases not matched to a gene: 6. Germline V gene lookup returns CDR1 SGHTA and CDR2 FQGTGA. The CDR3 is made up of 13 amino acids.

The chain employs TRBV5-1 and TRBJ1-6; D is unclear. The germline CDR1 and CDR2 sequences are SGHRS and YFSETQ. V lost 1 base and J 0 bases, leaving 8 bases between the germline ends. The CDR3 is made up of 16 amino acids. CDR3 region: CASSLSGSSYNSPLHF. DNA of the CDR3: TGCGCCAGCAGCTTGAGTGGGAGCTCCTATAATTCACCCCTCCACTTT.

The chain carries TRBV7-2 and TRBJ2-1; TRBD1 agrees at 7 bases. J gave up 0 bases and V 5 bases, and 4 bases lay outside the gene matches. Germline CDR1 is SGHTA and CDR2 is FQGNSA. The CDR3 is 15 amino acids. Here the CDR3 reads CASSQTGTSYNEQFF. In DNA form, the CDR3 reads TGTGCCAGCAGCCAGACAGGGACCTCCTACAATGAGCAGTTCTTC.

The chain links TRBV14 to TRBJ2-2; D possibly corresponds to TRBD1 (5 bases). This CDR3 has 15 residues. Germline lookup yields CDR1 SGHDN and CDR2 FVKESK. V was cut by 3 bases and J by 1 base, with 9 bases left in between. The DNA for the CDR3 is TGTGCCAGCAGCCAGCAGACAGTGAACACCGGGGAGCTGTTTTTT. Protein: CASSQQTVNTGELFF.

The genes are TRBV10-3 and TRBJ2-7; TRBD1 agrees at 9 bases. CDR3 length: 16 residues. The germline V gene has CDR1 ENHRY and CDR2 SYGVKD. V lost 4 bases, J lost 6 bases, and 13 bases stayed unmatched. The CDR3 spells CAISGRQGVLLVEQYF. For the CDR3, the DNA is TGTGCCATCAGTGGCAGACAGGGGGTTCTTCTCGTCGAGCAGTACTTC.

The chain couples TRBV4-2 to TRBJ2-2; 14 bases match TRBD2. V lost 4 bases and J lost 4; bases outside the gene matches: 5. This CDR3 has 17 residues. The V gene's germline CDR1 is LGHNA and CDR2 YNFKEQ. The CDR3 DNA follows: TGTGCCAGCAGCCCTATGACTAGCGGGGGGGGCACCGGGGAGCTGTTTTTT. Amino acid sequence: CASSPMTSGGGTGELFF.